This T cell receptor beta chain appears in the sequencing data of a study of T cells in Graves' hyperthyroidism and ophthalmopathy. The investigators amplified TCR beta CDR3 regions from RNA transcripts. Using the HTBI primer set, a first-round RT-PCR was run on the TCR CDR3. A single record per CDR3 protein comes from TCRdb applying MiXCR to the multiplex PCR reads. The top ten clones hold around two fifths of a sample with approximately 200,000 distinct CDR3 sequences, 15% to 20% of them seen once. Orbital computed tomography and thyroid ultrasound, together with serum TRAb and thyroxine and clinical symptoms, were used for diagnoses. Sequencing was performed on blood. This clonotype was sampled from a man aged 35-49 years with Graves' hyperthyroidism.

CDR3 sequence (DNA): TGCGCCAGCAGCTTTGGACTAGCGGCCTACGAGCAGTACTTC. It specifies CASSFGLAAYEQYF. This rearrangement joins TRBV5-1 to TRBJ2-7; 10 bases are a match to TRBD2. The ends lost 2 bases at V and 2 bases at J; junction bases unmatched: 1. There are 14 residues in the CDR3. Germline loops: CDR1 SGHRS, CDR2 YFSETQ.